Presented here are 27 T cell receptor beta chains from one specimen sequenced in a study of metastatic and nonmetastatic thyroid tumors. Ahead of thyroid surgery, no patient had received treatment of any kind. Using MiXCR, TCRdb reanalyzed the PCR reads. The table has over 30,000 clones, 15% seen once. Specimen: blood. The receptors were sampled from a male donor with papillary thyroid cancer or a benign thyroid nodule (not recorded which). Some clones in this sample may be carry-over from other donors' samples.

This clone has ten or more counts. The V gene is TRBV30, the J gene TRBJ1-2; D gene ambiguous. Germline CDR1 and CDR2: GTSNPN and SVGIG (reference sequence). The CDR3 runs 13 residues. Trimming removed 2 bases at V and 4 bases at J, with 11 bases between. In nucleotides, the CDR3 is TGTGCCTGGAGTCCTTCCCGTTCCTATGGCTACACCTTC. It encodes CAWSPSRSYGYTF.

This clone was seen at least ten times. This chain joins TRBV7-2 and TRBJ1-6; 9 nucleotides agree with TRBD1. V shed 5 bases and J 9 bases; nucleotides not matched to a gene: 8. Looked up from germline, CDR1 is SGHTA and CDR2 is FQGNSA. The CDR3 spans 15 residues. DNA for the CDR3: TGTGCCAGCAGCCCCTGGACAGGGGAAGTTTCACCCCTCCACTTT. Encoded protein: CASSPWTGEVSPLHF.

This clone has a count of ten or more. This specimen includes other DNA sequences encoding the same CDR3. V gene TRBV30 combines with J gene TRBJ2-1; 13 bases are a match to TRBD2. The ends lost 1 base at V and 0 bases at J; junction bases unmatched: 6. Germline V CDR1 and CDR2: GTSNPN, SVGIG (reference sequence). The CDR3 has 18 amino acids. CDR3 bases: TGTGCCTGGAGTGGACTAGCGGGAGGCCGCAGCTCCTACAATGAGCAGTTCTTC. Its translation is CAWSGLAGGRSSYNEQFF.

This clone appeared many times. A much bigger clone sits one base away, suggesting this may be a read error. This chain links TRBV7-9 with TRBJ1-2; D is perhaps TRBD1 (5 bases). Germline CDR1 and CDR2: SEHNR and FQNEAQ (reference sequence). This CDR3 contains 15 residues. The CDR3 nucleotides read TGTGCCAGCAGCTACCTTCTCGAGGGGACCTATGGCCACACCTTC. This gives the protein CASSYLLEGTYGHTF.

The chain joins TRBV20-1 to TRBJ2-2; D remains unclear. Germline V gene data show CDR1 as DFQATT and CDR2 as SNEGSKA (reference sequence). V lost 1 base, J lost 4 bases, and 4 bases lay in between. This CDR3 region has 12 residues. CDR3 amino acids: CSARVSTGELFF. CDR3 bases: TGCAGTGCTAGAGTTTCCACCGGGGAGCTGTTTTTT.

This clone was counted a few times. DNA of the CDR3: TGTGCCAGCCCCGGGACAGACTATGGCTACACCTTC. Its protein product is CASPGTDYGYTF. The rearrangement uses TRBV6-1 and TRBJ1-2; 7 bases align to TRBD1. J was trimmed by 3 bases and V by 8 bases; bases with no gene match: 3. Germline V lookup: CDR1 MNHNS, CDR2 SASEGT. This CDR3 has 12 amino acids.

This chain uses TRBV11-1 with TRBJ2-5; D tentatively reads TRBD1 or TRBD2 (5 bases each). Germline V gene sequence: CDR1 SGHAT, CDR2 FQDESV (reference sequence). The V and J ends lost 9 bases and 3 bases respectively, with 14 bases between them. The CDR3 runs to 13 residues. In DNA form, the CDR3 reads TGTGCCAGATTGGAAAGGGGAGAAGAGACCCAGTACTTC. It encodes CARLERGEETQYF.

Ten or more counts support this clone. This CDR3 is CASSPRSTYGYTF. CDR3 DNA: TGTGCCAGCAGTCCAAGGTCCACATATGGCTACACCTTC. V gene TRBV3-1 combines with J gene TRBJ1-2, with D hard to call. The CDR3 has 13 residues. Germline loops: CDR1 LGHDT, CDR2 YNNKEL (reference sequence). The V and J ends lost 6 bases and 5 bases respectively, with 13 bases between them.

This clone was found many times. The rearrangement uses TRBV19 and TRBJ1-2; perhaps TRBD1 as D (5 bases). Trimming pared 1 base from V and 4 bases from J, leaving 16 bases between. The CDR3 totals 16 residues. Germline assignment: CDR1 LNHDA and CDR2 SQIVND (reference sequence). CDR3 sequence reads: CASSIALGGKAYGYTF. In nucleotides, the CDR3 is TGTGCCAGTAGTATAGCCCTGGGGGGAAAGGCCTATGGCTACACCTTC.

This clone was seen many times. Here the CDR3 DNA reads TGTGCCAGCAGGTCACTAATTCCCCCCTACGAGCAGTACTTC. This translates into CASRSLIPPYEQYF. The chain links TRBV2 to TRBJ2-7; D uncertain. This CDR3 has 14 amino acids. Trimming removed 6 bases from V and 2 bases from J, with 14 bases in between. Germline V gene lookup returns CDR1 SNHLY and CDR2 FYNNEI.

This chain links TRBV11-2 with TRBJ2-5, with D unresolved. V lost 3 bases and J lost 0, with 11 bases in between. CDR1 is SGHAT and CDR2 is FQNNGV in the germline V gene. The CDR3 length is 15 residues. The CDR3 DNA reads TGTGCCAGCAGCTTCGTCGGTTCCTACCAAGAGACCCAGTACTTC. As protein: CASSFVGSYQETQYF. The whole variable domain, filled in from reference TRBV11-2 and TRBJ2-5, reads EAGVAQSPRYKIIEKRQSVAFWCNPISGHATLYWYQQILGQGPKLLIQFQNNGVVDDSQLPKDRFSAERLKGVDSTLKIQPAKLEDSAVYLCASSFVGSYQETQYFGPGTRLLVL.

There are many counts of this clone. This rearrangement joins TRBV15 to TRBJ2-7; no firm D call. V lost 2 bases, J lost 3 bases, and 8 bases lay in between. This CDR3 is 13 amino acids long. Germline CDR1 and CDR2: LNHNV and YYDKDF (reference sequence). The CDR3 is CATSRNLYYEQYF. For the CDR3, the DNA is TGTGCCACCAGCAGAAACCTGTACTACGAGCAGTACTTC.

In this sample, this clone turned up many times. The chain has TRBV7-8 and TRBJ2-2; 13 positions agree with TRBD2. The CDR3 is 19 residues long. In germline, CDR1 is SGHVS, CDR2 FQNEAQ. Trimming removed 5 bases from V and 4 bases from J; junction bases left unmatched: 13. In DNA form, the CDR3 reads TGTGCCAGCAGCGAACTAGCGGGAGGGCCCGGGGTAGCCACCGGGGAGCTGTTTTTT. Protein product: CASSELAGGPGVATGELFF.

This clone has at least ten counts. The chain is built from TRBV5-1 and TRBJ1-2; 8 bases are shared with TRBD1. V shed 4 bases, J shed 7 bases, and the junction held 18 bases outside the gene matches. Germline-derived CDR1 and CDR2 are SGHRS and YFSETQ. This CDR3 comprises 17 residues. The CDR3 loop is CASSLRGAGAGGSGYTF. Here the CDR3 DNA reads TGCGCCAGCAGCCTCAGGGGGGCCGGGGCAGGGGGCTCTGGCTACACCTTC. Full variable domain (rest looked up from reference TRBV5-1 and TRBJ1-2): KAGVTQTPRYLIKTRGQQVTLSCSPISGHRSVSWYQQTPGQGLQFLFEYFSETQRNKGNFPGRFSGRQFSNSRSEMNVSTLELGDSALYLCASSLRGAGAGGSGYTFGSGTRLTVV.

For this clone: It is likely a read error, because the conserved phenylalanine at the end of the CDR3 is missing. The chain uses TRBV6-2 or TRBV6-3 and TRBJ1-2; D is unclear. The germline CDR1 and CDR2 sequences are MNHEY and SVGEGT. The CDR3 totals 11 residues. With 7 bases removed from V and 4 bases from J, the gap between germline ends came to 7 bases. The CDR3 sequence is CASTFSYGYTV. The DNA of the CDR3 is TGTGCCAGCACATTCAGCTATGGCTACACCGTC.

This clone was detected many times. The J gene is TRBJ2-1, the V gene TRBV19; 10 bases match TRBD2. CDR1 and CDR2 from the germline V gene are LNHDA and SQIVND (reference sequence). The CDR3 totals 17 residues. Trimming at V came to 5 bases and at J to 2 bases, leaving 9 bases not matched to a gene. CDR3 protein: CASSPLSGRGTYNEQFF. The CDR3 DNA reads TGTGCCAGTAGTCCACTAAGCGGGAGGGGCACCTACAATGAGCAGTTCTTC. Together with reference TRBV19 and TRBJ2-1, the CDR3 gives the full variable domain: DGGITQSPKYLFRKEGQNVTLSCEQNLNHDAMYWYRQDPGQGLRLIYYSQIVNDFQKGDIAEGYSVSREKKESFPLTVTSAQKNPTAFYLCASSPLSGRGTYNEQFFGPGTRLTVL.

The chain links TRBV7-9 to TRBJ2-5; the match to TRBD2 covers 7 bases. This CDR3 spans 17 amino acids. Germline trimming cut 5 bases from V and 2 bases from J; bases unmatched to any gene: 14. The germline V gene encodes CDR1 SEHNR and CDR2 FQNEAQ (reference sequence). CDR3 loop: CASSPHLLREWQETQYF. The CDR3 DNA is TGTGCCAGCAGCCCACATTTGTTGCGGGAGTGGCAAGAGACCCAGTACTTC. Filled out from reference TRBV7-9 and TRBJ2-5, the complete variable domain reads DTGVSQNPRHKITKRGQNVTFRCDPISEHNRLYWYRQTLGQGPEFLTYFQNEAQLEKSRLLSDRFSAERPKGSFSTLEIQRTEQGDSAMYLCASSPHLLREWQETQYFGPGTRLLVL.

The V call is TRBV7-6, the J call TRBJ2-5, with 12 bases fitting TRBD2. Unmatched junction bases numbered 2, after V lost 4 bases and J lost 5 bases. In germline, CDR1 is SGHVS, CDR2 FNYEAQ. This CDR3 comprises 14 residues. The CDR3 DNA sequence: TGTGCCAGCAGCTGGACTAGCGGGGTGGAGACCCAGTACTTC. Translating gives CASSWTSGVETQYF.

This clone was seen at least ten times. J is TRBJ2-5 and V is TRBV7-9; D possibly corresponds to TRBD2 (5 bases). CDR1 is SEHNR and CDR2 is FQNEAQ in the germline V gene (reference sequence). Trimming cost V 3 bases and J 1 base, with 9 bases left between them. This CDR3 contains 14 residues. CDR3 coding DNA: TGTGCCAGCAGCTTCACTAGTATCCAAGAGACCCAGTACTTC. This codes for CASSFTSIQETQYF.

This clone has a count of ten or more. CDR3: CASSAGTGDLKDYGYTF. The CDR3 DNA follows: TGTGCCAGCAGCGCCGGGACAGGTGACCTTAAGGACTATGGCTACACCTTC. This chain links TRBV9 with TRBJ1-2, with 8 positions matching TRBD1. The CDR3 covers 17 residues. V lost 3 bases, J lost 3 bases, and 13 bases stayed unmatched. Germline values: CDR1 SGDLS, CDR2 YYNGEE.

The sample holds many counts of this clone. V gene TRBV30 combines with J gene TRBJ2-1; 13 bases map to TRBD2. CDR1 and CDR2 (germline): GTSNPN, SVGIG (reference sequence). The CDR3 spans 13 residues. V was pared by 5 bases and J by 7 bases, with 2 bases of the junction left unmatched. This CDR3 is CAWGLAGVNEQFF. In DNA, the CDR3 is TGTGCCTGGGGACTAGCGGGAGTAAATGAGCAGTTCTTC. The full variable domain, with the rest looked up from reference TRBV30 and TRBJ2-1, is SQTIHQWPATLVQPVGSPLSLECTVEGTSNPNLYWYRQAAGRGLQLLFYSVGIGQISSEVPQNLSASRPQDRQFILSSKKLLLSDSGFYLCAWGLAGVNEQFFGPGTRLTVL.

This clone was seen repeatedly, ten times or more. V usage is TRBV20-1 and J usage is TRBJ1-2, with 7 bases matching TRBD1. There are 13 residues in the CDR3. The germline gives CDR1 DFQATT, CDR2 SNEGSKA (reference sequence). V lost 2 bases and J lost 6; bases outside the gene matches: 6. CDR3 loop: CSARLDRVDGYTF. The CDR3, as DNA: TGCAGTGCTAGATTAGACAGGGTAGATGGCTACACCTTC.

Note on this clone: A much larger clone lies one base from this, so it may be a read error. V and J are TRBV19 and TRBJ2-5, with D maybe TRBD1 (5 bases). CDR3 length equals 15 residues. CDR1 and CDR2 (germline): LNHDA, SQIVND (reference sequence). V lost 6 bases, J lost 2 bases, and 16 bases lay in between. CDR3 sequence reads: CASRKTVVAQETQYF. The CDR3, as DNA: TGTGCCAGTAGGAAGACAGTGGTGGCGCAAGAGACCCAGTACTTC. The entire variable domain, with the rest obtained from reference TRBV19 and TRBJ2-5, is as follows: DGGITQSPKYLFRKEGQNVTLSCEQNLNHDAMYWYRQDPGQGLRLIYYSQIVNDFQKGDIAEGYSVSREKKESFPLTVTSAQKNPTAFYLCASRKTVVAQETQYFGPGTRLLVL.

This clone was seen ten or more times. The genes are TRBV6-4 and TRBJ1-1; a possible D gene is TRBD1 (6 bases). CDR3 length equals 12 residues. Germline loops: CDR1 MRHNA, CDR2 SNTAGT. Trimming left V 8 bases short and J 7 bases short, with 14 bases between. Here the CDR3 DNA reads TGTGCCAGCGTCGATCGAGGGGGTGAAGCTTTCTTT. Translation: CASVDRGGEAFF.

This clone was seen more than once but under ten times. Just one base apart from a much larger clone, this may be a read error. This chain links TRBV29-1 with TRBJ1-2; the D is unclear. Germline lookup yields CDR1 SQVTM and CDR2 ANQGSEA. The CDR3 is made up of 12 amino acids. Trimming shortened V by 6 bases and J by 2 bases, and 10 bases separated the two germline ends. The CDR3: CSVVEVNYGYTF. CDR3 nucleotide sequence: TGCAGCGTGGTTGAGGTAAACTATGGCTACACCTTC. The variable domain in full, completed from reference TRBV29-1 and TRBJ1-2, reads SAVISQKPSRDICQRGTSLTIQCQVDSQVTMMFWYRQQPGQSLTLIATANQGSEATYESGFVIDKFPISRPNLTFSTLTVSNMSPEDSSIYLCSVVEVNYGYTFGSGTRLTVV.

J is TRBJ2-7 and V is TRBV20-1, with 11 bases fitting TRBD2. The CDR3 contains 13 residues. The germline V gene has CDR1 DFQATT and CDR2 SNEGSKA (reference sequence). This chain's CDR3 is CSTRTGLAESQYF. The CDR3 region has the DNA TGCAGCACCCGAACGGGACTAGCGGAATCGCAGTACTTC.

This clone was detected a few times. V usage is TRBV6-1 and J usage is TRBJ2-1; 8 positions match TRBD2. This CDR3 is 15 amino acids long. Germline-derived CDR1 and CDR2 are MNHNS and SASEGT. V lost 4 bases to trimming and J lost 8 bases; unmatched junction nucleotides: 10. CDR3 amino acids: CASSVESGSGDEQFF. The CDR3 DNA sequence: TGTGCCAGCAGTGTGGAGAGCGGGAGTGGGGATGAGCAGTTCTTC.